These T cell receptor beta chains were read from a single sample in a study of OX40 agonist ivuxolimab in advanced cancers. Profiled with immunoSEQ multiplex PCR; TCRdb holds only in-frame clones, not every one. Seen here are roughly 100,000 clones, about 90% observed once, and the top ten hold roughly 0.77%. The sample consisted of CD4+ or CD8+ T cells sorted from blood, taken in a trial of the OX40 agonist ivuxolimab. The receptors shown here come from an adult with an advanced solid tumor such as melanoma, head and neck, liver or kidney cancer. Both conserved end residues are trimmed from each CDR3.

CDR3: ASSTSPGGRGARATDTQY
length: 18
V: TRBV9

CDR3: ASSLPVGQGDSRV
length: 13
V: TRBV28

CDR3: ATLRGGSSNQPQH
length: 13
V: TRBV28

CDR3: ASSPPLTSGLRNTQY
length: 15
V: TRBV18

CDR3: ASSAGALSTNEKLF
length: 14
V: TRBV6-1

CDR3: ASRTSRETQY
length: 10
V: TRBV6-6

CDR3: ASSFDRGGRY
length: 10
V: TRBV11-2

CDR3: ASSRLAGGRQF
length: 11
V: TRBV14

CDR3: ASSLTDSPHH
length: 10
V: TRBV7-9

CDR3: ASSLSISNRGGYT
length: 13
V: TRBV4-1

CDR3: ASSIIRGGNNEQF
length: 13
V: TRBV19

CDR3: ASSSVRAGANVLT
length: 13
V: TRBV7-2

CDR3: ASSLGASGVSYNEQF
length: 15
V: TRBV5-1

CDR3: ASSPRQGSNEKLF
length: 13
V: TRBV9

CDR3: ASSRTNPGTSSNQPQH
length: 16
V: TRBV28

CDR3: ASSEGRPGELF
length: 11
V: TRBV6-1

CDR3: ASSLGGARGPNEQY
length: 14
V: TRBV7-2